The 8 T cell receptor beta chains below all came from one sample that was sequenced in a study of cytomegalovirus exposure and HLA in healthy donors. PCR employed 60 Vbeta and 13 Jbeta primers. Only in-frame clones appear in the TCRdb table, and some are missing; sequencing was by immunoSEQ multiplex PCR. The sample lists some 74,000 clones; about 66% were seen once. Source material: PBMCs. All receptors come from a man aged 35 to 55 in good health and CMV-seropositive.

Written as DNA, the CDR3 is TGTGCCAGCAGTTTCAGCCCGGGGGGCCCTGAAGCTTTCTTT. This translates into CASSFSPGGPEAFF. The chain has TRBV27 and TRBJ1-1; tentatively, D is TRBD1 (6 bases). Per the germline V gene, CDR1 is MNHEY and CDR2 is SMNVEV (reference sequence). There are 14 residues in the CDR3. Deletions cut 3 bases from V and 6 bases from J, with 14 bases between.

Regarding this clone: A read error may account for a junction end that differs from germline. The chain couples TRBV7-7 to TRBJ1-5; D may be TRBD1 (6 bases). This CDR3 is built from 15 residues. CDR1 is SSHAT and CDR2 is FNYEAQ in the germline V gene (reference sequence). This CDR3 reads CASSLDHREHQPQHF. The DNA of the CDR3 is TGTGCTAGCAGCTTAGATCACAGGGAACATCAGCCCCAGCATTTT.

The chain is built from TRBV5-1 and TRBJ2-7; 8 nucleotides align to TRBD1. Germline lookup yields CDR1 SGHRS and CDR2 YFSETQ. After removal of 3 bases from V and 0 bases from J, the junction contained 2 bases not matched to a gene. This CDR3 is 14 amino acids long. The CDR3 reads CASSSGQGSYEQYF. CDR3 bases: TGCGCCAGCAGCTCCGGACAGGGCTCCTACGAGCAGTACTTC.

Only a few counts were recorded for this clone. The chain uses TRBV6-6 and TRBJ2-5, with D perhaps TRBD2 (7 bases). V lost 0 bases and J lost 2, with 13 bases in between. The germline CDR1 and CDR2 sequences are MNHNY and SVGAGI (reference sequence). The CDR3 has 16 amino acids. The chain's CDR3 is CASSYSGLRGQETQYF. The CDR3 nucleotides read TGTGCCAGCAGTTACTCGGGACTAAGGGGGCAAGAGACCCAGTACTTC.

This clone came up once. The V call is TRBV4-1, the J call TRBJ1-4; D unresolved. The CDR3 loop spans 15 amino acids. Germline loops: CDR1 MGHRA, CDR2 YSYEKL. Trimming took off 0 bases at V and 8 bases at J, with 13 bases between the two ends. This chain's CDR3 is CASSQEGGLGEKLFF. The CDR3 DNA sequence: TGCGCCAGCAGCCAAGAGGGAGGGCTCGGGGAAAAACTGTTTTTT.

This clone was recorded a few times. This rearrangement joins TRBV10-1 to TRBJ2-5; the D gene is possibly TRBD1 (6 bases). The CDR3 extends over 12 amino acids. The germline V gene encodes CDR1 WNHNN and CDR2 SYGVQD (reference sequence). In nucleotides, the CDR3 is TGCAAAGGTGGGACATACCAAGAGACCCAGTACTTC. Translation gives CKGGTYQETQYF.

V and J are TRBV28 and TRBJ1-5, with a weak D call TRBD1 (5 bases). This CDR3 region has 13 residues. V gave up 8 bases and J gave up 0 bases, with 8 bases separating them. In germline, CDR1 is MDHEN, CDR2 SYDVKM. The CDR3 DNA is TGTGCCAGCCAAGACAGTAGCAATCAGCCCCAGCATTTT. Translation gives CASQDSSNQPQHF.

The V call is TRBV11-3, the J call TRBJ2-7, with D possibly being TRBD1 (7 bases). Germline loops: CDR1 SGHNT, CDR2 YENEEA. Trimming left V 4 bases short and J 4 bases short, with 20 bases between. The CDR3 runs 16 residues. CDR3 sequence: CASSSLPRGVFYEQYF. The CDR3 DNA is TGTGCCAGCAGCTCATTACCCAGGGGGGTTTTTTACGAGCAGTACTTC.